This is a list of T cell receptor beta chains from one sample in a study of blood T cell repertoires in COVID-19. Produced via immunoSEQ multiplex PCR; TCRdb's table is partial and in-frame only. The table includes 150,000 or so clones, about 85% detected once. Sequencing was carried out using peripheral blood. The receptors originated from a middle-aged woman with active or convalescent COVID-19. The CDR3 runs from the conserved cysteine through the conserved F or W. D genes are given only for firm matches. Clone size is stated in some rows and not others, as once, few, many or a class when expanded.

v_call: TRBV6-6; j_call: TRBJ1-5; clone_size: NA; d_call: NA; cdr3_aa: CASSSQQGASNQPQHF; cdr3_nt: TGTGCCAGCAGTTCCCAACAGGGAGCAAGCAATCAGCCCCAGCATTTT
v_call: TRBV5-1; j_call: TRBJ2-4; clone_size: NA; d_call: NA; cdr3_aa: CASRSGQRLAKNIQYF; cdr3_nt: TGCGCCAGCAGGTCGGGACAACGACTAGCCAAAAACATTCAGTACTTC
v_call: TRBV3-1/TRBV3-2; j_call: TRBJ1-1; clone_size: NA; d_call: NA; cdr3_aa: CASCDAGDRGEAFF; cdr3_nt: TGTGCCAGCTGCGACGCGGGGGACCGGGGTGAAGCTTTCTTT
v_call: TRBV11-2; j_call: TRBJ1-3; clone_size: NA; d_call: NA; cdr3_aa: CASSLGASGNTIYF; cdr3_nt: TGTGCCAGCAGCTTGGGCGCCTCTGGAAACACCATATATTTT
v_call: TRBV29-1; j_call: TRBJ1-5; clone_size: NA; d_call: TRBD1; cdr3_aa: CSAVDRVGQPQHF; cdr3_nt: TGCAGCGCCGTTGACAGGGTAGGGCAGCCCCAGCATTTT
v_call: TRBV2; j_call: TRBJ1-2; clone_size: NA; d_call: NA; cdr3_aa: CASSDGYGYTF; cdr3_nt: TGTGCCAGCAGTGACGGGTATGGCTACACCTTC
v_call: TRBV6-5; j_call: TRBJ1-3; clone_size: NA; d_call: NA; cdr3_aa: CASSPEAGRNTIYF; cdr3_nt: TGTGCCAGCAGCCCCGAGGCAGGGAGAAACACCATATATTTT
v_call: TRBV6-2/TRBV6-3; j_call: TRBJ1-5; clone_size: NA; d_call: NA; cdr3_aa: CASSVPGMRDQPQHF; cdr3_nt: TGTGCCAGCAGTGTCCCGGGGATGAGGGATCAGCCCCAGCATTTT
v_call: TRBV27; j_call: TRBJ2-1; clone_size: NA; d_call: NA; cdr3_aa: CASRVWGHNEQFF; cdr3_nt: TGTGCCAGCCGGGTCTGGGGGCACAATGAGCAGTTCTTC
v_call: TRBV15; j_call: TRBJ1-6; clone_size: NA; d_call: NA; cdr3_aa: CATSTSNQVLDSPLHF; cdr3_nt: TGTGCCACCAGCACCAGCAATCAGGTATTAGATTCACCCCTCCACTTT
v_call: TRBV7-2; j_call: TRBJ2-7; clone_size: NA; d_call: TRBD2; cdr3_aa: CASSWRTGGNEQYF; cdr3_nt: TGTGCCAGCAGCTGGAGGACGGGGGGGAACGAGCAGTACTTC
v_call: TRBV19; j_call: TRBJ1-2; clone_size: once; d_call: TRBD1; cdr3_aa: CASSNPLGRGDAGYTF; cdr3_nt: TGTGCCAGTAGTAACCCTCTGGGCAGGGGGGATGCTGGCTACACCTTC
v_call: TRBV7-8; j_call: TRBJ1-4; clone_size: NA; d_call: TRBD1; cdr3_aa: CASSDTGGVVLGEKLFF; cdr3_nt: TGTGCCAGCAGCGACACAGGGGGCGTTGTGCTTGGGGAAAAACTGTTTTTT
v_call: TRBV28; j_call: TRBJ2-7; clone_size: NA; d_call: NA; cdr3_aa: CASTVGGGVGEQYF; cdr3_nt: TGTGCCAGCACCGTGGGGGGGGGCGTGGGCGAGCAGTACTTC
v_call: TRBV6-5; j_call: TRBJ1-2; clone_size: few; d_call: NA; cdr3_aa: CASSYEAANYGYTF; cdr3_nt: TGTGCCAGCAGTTACGAGGCAGCTAACTATGGCTACACCTTC
v_call: TRBV18; j_call: TRBJ1-1; clone_size: NA; d_call: TRBD1; cdr3_aa: CASSPIWTGGLTEAFF; cdr3_nt: TGTGCCAGCTCACCCATCTGGACAGGGGGCCTCACTGAAGCTTTCTTT
v_call: TRBV19; j_call: TRBJ2-1; clone_size: once; d_call: NA; cdr3_aa: CASSPGQAYNEQFF; cdr3_nt: TGTGCCAGTAGCCCTGGGCAGGCCTACAATGAGCAGTTCTTC
v_call: TRBV27; j_call: TRBJ1-5; clone_size: NA; d_call: NA; cdr3_aa: CASSRRAGNQPQHF; cdr3_nt: TGTGCCAGCAGTCGCAGGGCAGGCAATCAGCCCCAGCATTTT
v_call: TRBV3-1/TRBV3-2; j_call: TRBJ2-3; clone_size: once; d_call: NA; cdr3_aa: CASSPTTPDTQYF; cdr3_nt: TGTGCCAGCAGCCCTACGACTCCAGATACGCAGTATTTT
v_call: TRBV27; j_call: TRBJ2-1; clone_size: NA; d_call: NA; cdr3_aa: CASSLSFGNEQFF; cdr3_nt: TGTGCCAGCAGTTTATCATTCGGGAATGAGCAGTTCTTC
v_call: TRBV4-1; j_call: TRBJ1-2; clone_size: NA; d_call: NA; cdr3_aa: CASSQGGTSFYGYTF; cdr3_nt: TGCGCCAGCAGCCAAGGAGGTACGTCTTTCTATGGCTACACCTTC
v_call: TRBV11-2; j_call: TRBJ2-3; clone_size: NA; d_call: NA; cdr3_aa: CASGPFGGAEDTQYF; cdr3_nt: TGTGCCAGCGGTCCCTTTGGGGGGGCTGAAGATACGCAGTATTTT
v_call: TRBV7-6; j_call: TRBJ2-7; clone_size: once; d_call: NA; cdr3_aa: CASSLGQISSYEQYF; cdr3_nt: TGTGCCAGCAGCTTGGGGCAGATCAGCTCCTACGAGCAGTACTTC
v_call: TRBV6-2/TRBV6-3; j_call: TRBJ1-5; clone_size: NA; d_call: NA; cdr3_aa: CASSWTDNSNQPQHF; cdr3_nt: TGTGCCAGCAGTTGGACAGATAATAGCAATCAGCCCCAGCATTTT
v_call: TRBV29-1; j_call: TRBJ1-2; clone_size: NA; d_call: NA; cdr3_aa: CSVPKEGGRSYTF; cdr3_nt: TGCAGCGTCCCTAAGGAGGGTGGGAGGAGCTACACCTTC
v_call: TRBV10-1; j_call: TRBJ2-7; clone_size: few; d_call: TRBD1; cdr3_aa: CASSHGQGAYEQYF; cdr3_nt: TGCGCCAGCAGCCATGGACAGGGGGCCTACGAGCAGTACTTC
v_call: TRBV11-2; j_call: TRBJ1-4; clone_size: NA; d_call: NA; cdr3_aa: CASSPRSGGEKLFF; cdr3_nt: TGTGCCAGCAGCCCCCGATCGGGAGGGGAAAAACTGTTTTTT
v_call: TRBV7-8; j_call: TRBJ2-7; clone_size: NA; d_call: TRBD2; cdr3_aa: CASSPPRAGGLGEQYF; cdr3_nt: TGTGCCAGCAGCCCGCCCCGAGCGGGGGGACTCGGCGAGCAGTACTTC
v_call: TRBV19; j_call: TRBJ2-2; clone_size: NA; d_call: NA; cdr3_aa: CASSIGPNTGELFF; cdr3_nt: TGTGCCAGTAGTATTGGGCCGAACACCGGGGAGCTGTTTTTT
v_call: TRBV5-1; j_call: TRBJ1-1; clone_size: NA; d_call: NA; cdr3_aa: CASSLVGGNTEAFF; cdr3_nt: TGCGCCAGCAGCTTGGTCGGAGGGAACACTGAAGCTTTCTTT
v_call: TRBV4-3; j_call: TRBJ2-7; clone_size: NA; d_call: NA; cdr3_aa: CASSHSGTSYEQYF; cdr3_nt: TGCGCCAGCAGCCACTCCGGGACATCCTACGAGCAGTACTTC
v_call: TRBV6-5; j_call: TRBJ1-5; clone_size: once; d_call: TRBD1; cdr3_aa: CASSPRDRNQPQHF; cdr3_nt: TGTGCCAGCAGTCCCCGGGACAGGAATCAGCCCCAGCATTTT
v_call: TRBV9; j_call: TRBJ2-7; clone_size: few; d_call: NA; cdr3_aa: CASSVGSSSRLPYEQYF; cdr3_nt: TGTGCCAGCAGCGTCGGAAGTTCATCTAGACTGCCCTACGAGCAGTACTTC
v_call: TRBV11-2; j_call: TRBJ2-5; clone_size: NA; d_call: TRBD2; cdr3_aa: CASSLRLAGRWETQYF; cdr3_nt: TGTGCCAGCAGCCTCCGACTAGCGGGGAGGTGGGAGACCCAGTACTTC
v_call: TRBV19; j_call: TRBJ1-1; clone_size: NA; d_call: NA; cdr3_aa: CASSMAGDPTYTEAFF; cdr3_nt: TGTGCCAGTAGTATGGCAGGGGACCCTACCTACACTGAAGCTTTCTTT
v_call: TRBV7-2; j_call: TRBJ2-2; clone_size: NA; d_call: NA; cdr3_aa: CASSPRTGGFGELFF; cdr3_nt: TGTGCCAGCAGCCCACGGACTGGTGGGTTCGGGGAGCTGTTTTTT
v_call: TRBV24-1; j_call: TRBJ2-3; clone_size: NA; d_call: NA; cdr3_aa: CATSDRGSTDTQYF; cdr3_nt: TGTGCCACCAGTGACAGGGGAAGCACAGATACGCAGTATTTT
v_call: TRBV25-1; j_call: TRBJ2-7; clone_size: NA; d_call: NA; cdr3_aa: CASTLGGAASYEQYF; cdr3_nt: TGTGCCAGCACCCTGGGGGGGGCTGCCTCCTACGAGCAGTACTTC
v_call: TRBV28; j_call: TRBJ2-3; clone_size: NA; d_call: TRBD1; cdr3_aa: CASSLGAFAGQGKTDTQYF; cdr3_nt: TGTGCCAGCAGTCTCGGGGCTTTTGCGGGACAGGGGAAGACAGATACACAGTATTTT
v_call: TRBV28; j_call: TRBJ1-2; clone_size: NA; d_call: NA; cdr3_aa: CASSPNYGYTF; cdr3_nt: TGTGCCAGCAGTCCAAACTATGGCTACACCTTC
v_call: TRBV18; j_call: TRBJ2-1; clone_size: NA; d_call: TRBD2; cdr3_aa: CASSPPQDLAGAGNEQFF; cdr3_nt: TGTGCCAGCTCACCACCCCAGGATTTAGCGGGAGCCGGAAATGAGCAGTTCTTC
v_call: TRBV27; j_call: TRBJ2-3; clone_size: NA; d_call: NA; cdr3_aa: CASSLTSTDTQYF; cdr3_nt: TGTGCCAGCAGTTTAACTAGCACAGATACGCAGTATTTT
v_call: TRBV2; j_call: TRBJ1-5; clone_size: once; d_call: NA; cdr3_aa: CASSDPRTDSRNQPQHF; cdr3_nt: TGTGCCAGCAGTGACCCGCGAACCGACAGTCGCAATCAGCCCCAGCATTTT
v_call: TRBV7-2; j_call: TRBJ2-7; clone_size: few; d_call: TRBD2; cdr3_aa: CASSFLRTSGSPYEQYF; cdr3_nt: TGTGCCAGCAGCTTCCTGAGGACTAGCGGGAGTCCCTACGAGCAGTACTTC
v_call: TRBV7-2; j_call: TRBJ1-5; clone_size: NA; d_call: NA; cdr3_aa: CASSLAAGVNQPQHF; cdr3_nt: TGTGCCAGCAGCTTAGCGGCAGGGGTCAATCAGCCCCAGCATTTT
v_call: TRBV27; j_call: TRBJ2-3; clone_size: NA; d_call: TRBD2; cdr3_aa: CASSFAGLAGVRSTDTQYF; cdr3_nt: TGTGCCAGCAGTTTCGCCGGACTAGCGGGAGTAAGAAGCACAGATACGCAGTATTTT
v_call: TRBV5-4; j_call: TRBJ1-2; clone_size: NA; d_call: NA; cdr3_aa: CASSSPGGGGYTF; cdr3_nt: TGTGCCAGCAGCTCCCCCGGGGGAGGTGGCTACACCTTC
v_call: TRBV7-9; j_call: TRBJ1-4; clone_size: NA; d_call: TRBD1; cdr3_aa: CASSKGQGNEKLFF; cdr3_nt: TGTGCCAGCAGCAAGGGACAGGGTAATGAAAAACTGTTTTTT
v_call: TRBV6-1; j_call: TRBJ2-6; clone_size: NA; d_call: TRBD1; cdr3_aa: CASSGPRGLPTGANVLTF; cdr3_nt: TGTGCCAGCAGTGGACCGAGGGGGCTCCCTACTGGGGCCAACGTCCTGACTTTC
v_call: TRBV18; j_call: TRBJ2-7; clone_size: NA; d_call: TRBD1; cdr3_aa: CASSPGDRGYEQYF; cdr3_nt: TGTGCCAGCTCACCCGGGGACAGGGGCTACGAGCAGTACTTC
v_call: TRBV7-2; j_call: TRBJ1-2; clone_size: once; d_call: NA; cdr3_aa: CASSPQLTVYGYTF; cdr3_nt: TGTGCCAGCAGCCCCCAATTGACAGTCTATGGCTACACCTTC
v_call: TRBV19; j_call: TRBJ1-3; clone_size: once; d_call: NA; cdr3_aa: CASSIGRSSSGNTIYF; cdr3_nt: TGTGCCAGTAGTATTGGCAGGTCCTCCTCTGGAAACACCATATATTTT
v_call: TRBV7-8; j_call: TRBJ2-7; clone_size: few; d_call: NA; cdr3_aa: CASSSRGGRREQYF; cdr3_nt: TGTGCCAGCAGCTCTAGAGGGGGACGCCGGGAGCAGTACTTC
v_call: TRBV5-4; j_call: TRBJ2-1; clone_size: NA; d_call: TRBD1; cdr3_aa: CASSTGQGFGNEQFF; cdr3_nt: TGTGCCAGCAGTACCGGACAGGGGTTCGGGAATGAGCAGTTCTTC
v_call: TRBV7-2; j_call: TRBJ1-4; clone_size: NA; d_call: NA; cdr3_aa: CASSSAGLANEKLFF; cdr3_nt: TGTGCCAGCAGCTCCGCAGGGCTCGCTAATGAAAAACTGTTTTTT